Detailed here is one TCR beta chain. Its cognate antigen is unknown. Time point noted: blood from clinic visit 5 months post-surgery; TSC patient then seizure free. The sequenced cases were selected for having the highest brain T cell transcript signatures. Patients received at least one anti-epileptic drug before surgery. The data were taken from a study of brain T cells in children with intractable seizures. Points from the study as a whole: Pre- and post-surgery blood differed in depth, so pre-surgery absences may be undersampling.

V lost 4 bases to trimming and J lost 4 bases, with 9 bases between them. The CDR3 loop spans 13 amino acids. Looked up from germline, CDR1 is SGHDN and CDR2 is FVKESK. Measured with immunoSEQ multiplex PCR; TCRdb has only the in-frame clones, and not every one. The sample lists about 350,000 clones, over 90% occurring once. The TCR was taken from a boy under three years old with tuberous sclerosis and intractable seizures. Sequencing was performed on peripheral blood, taken 4 to 5 months after surgery. The V and J genes are TRBV14 and TRBJ2-3, with D hard to call. CDR3 protein: CASSPTRADTQYF. The CDR3 coding sequence is TGTGCCAGCAGCCCAACAAGGGCAGATACGCAGTATTTT.